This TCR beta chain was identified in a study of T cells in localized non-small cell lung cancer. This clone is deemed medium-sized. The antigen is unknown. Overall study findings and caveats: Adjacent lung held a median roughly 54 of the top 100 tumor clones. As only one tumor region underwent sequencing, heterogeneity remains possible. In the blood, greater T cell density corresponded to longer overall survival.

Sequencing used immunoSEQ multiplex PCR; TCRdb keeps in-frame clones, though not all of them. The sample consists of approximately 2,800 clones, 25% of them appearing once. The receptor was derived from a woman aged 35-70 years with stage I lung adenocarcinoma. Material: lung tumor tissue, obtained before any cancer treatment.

The CDR3: CASSLVGGYSDTQYF. In DNA, the CDR3 is TGTGCCAGCAGCTTAGTGGGGGGATATTCAGATACGCAGTATTTT. The chain has TRBV11-3 and TRBJ2-3; tentatively, D is TRBD2 (6 bases). This CDR3 is built from 15 residues. The V gene's germline CDR1 is SGHNT and CDR2 YENEEA. V shed 1 base and J shed 4 bases, with 12 bases lying between them. The whole variable domain, remainder taken from reference TRBV11-3 and TRBJ2-3, is EAGVVQSPRYKIIEKKQPVAFWCNPISGHNTLYWYLQNLGQGPELLIRYENEEAVDDSQLPKDRFSAERLKGVDSTLKIQPAELGDSAVYLCASSLVGGYSDTQYFGPGTRLTVL.